This note documents a single T cell receptor (beta chain) sequence. This entry comes from a study of T cell clones after liver transplantation. The V end was cut by 9 bases, the J end by 2 bases, with 12 bases between. There are 13 residues in the CDR3. Per germline, CDR1 MDHEN and CDR2 SYDVKM. Clones were sequenced by immunoSEQ multiplex PCR, and TCRdb holds only the in-frame ones, with some missing. The sample contains 55,000 to 75,000 clones, 80% to 95% of which appear only once. Sample: CD4+ T cells from blood, taken about 27 months after liver transplant. The clonotype originates from a human patient who received a liver transplant. Some T cells may arise from the graft donor. This rearrangement joins TRBV28 to TRBJ2-3, with a possible D match to TRBD1 (5 bases). CDR3 loop: CASLGAHTDTQYF. Here the CDR3 DNA reads TGTGCCAGTTTAGGGGCCCACACAGATACGCAGTATTTT.